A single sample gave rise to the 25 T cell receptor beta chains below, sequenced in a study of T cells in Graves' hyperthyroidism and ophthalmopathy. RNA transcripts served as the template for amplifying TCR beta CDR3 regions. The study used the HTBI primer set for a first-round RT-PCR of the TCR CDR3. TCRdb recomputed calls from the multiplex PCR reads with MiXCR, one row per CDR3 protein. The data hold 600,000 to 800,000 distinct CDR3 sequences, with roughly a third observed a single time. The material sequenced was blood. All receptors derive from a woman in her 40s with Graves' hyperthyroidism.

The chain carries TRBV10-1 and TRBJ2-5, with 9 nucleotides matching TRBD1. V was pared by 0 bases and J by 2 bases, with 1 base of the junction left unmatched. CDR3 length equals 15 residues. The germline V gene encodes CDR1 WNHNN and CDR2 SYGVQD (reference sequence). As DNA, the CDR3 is TGCGCCAGCAGTGAGTCGGACAGGGGTCAAGAGACCCAGTACTTC. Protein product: CASSESDRGQETQYF.

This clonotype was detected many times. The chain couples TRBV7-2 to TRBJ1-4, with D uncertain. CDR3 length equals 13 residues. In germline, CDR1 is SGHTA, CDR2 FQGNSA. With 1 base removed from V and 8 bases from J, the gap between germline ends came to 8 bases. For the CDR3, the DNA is TGTGCCAGCAGCTTAGGATCCGACGAAAAACTGTTTTTT. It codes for CASSLGSDEKLFF. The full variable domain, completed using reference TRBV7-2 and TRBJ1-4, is GAGVSQSPSNKVTEKGKDVELRCDPISGHTALYWYRQSLGQGLEFLIYFQGNSAPDKSGLPSDRFSAERTGGSVSTLTIQRTQQEDSAVYLCASSLGSDEKLFFGSGTQLSVL.

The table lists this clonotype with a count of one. CDR3 loop: CASSSGTGTSNTEAFF. DNA for the CDR3: TGTGCCAGCAGCTCCGGGACAGGGACCTCGAACACTGAAGCTTTCTTT. The J gene is TRBJ1-1, the V gene TRBV7-3; 9 positions agree with TRBD1. Trimming removed 4 bases from V and 1 base from J; junction bases left unmatched: 7. Germline lookup yields CDR1 SGHTA and CDR2 FQGTGA. The CDR3 loop spans 16 amino acids. The whole variable domain, remainder taken from reference TRBV7-3 and TRBJ1-1, is GAGVSQTPSNKVTEKGKYVELRCDPISGHTALYWYRQSLGQGPEFLIYFQGTGAADDSGLPNDRFFAVRPEGSVSTLKIQRTERGDSAVYLCASSSGTGTSNTEAFFGQGTRLTVV.

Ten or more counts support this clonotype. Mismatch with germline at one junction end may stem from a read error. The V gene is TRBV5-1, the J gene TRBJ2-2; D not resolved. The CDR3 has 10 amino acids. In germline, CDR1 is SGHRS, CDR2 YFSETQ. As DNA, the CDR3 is TGTGCCAGCAGCACCGGGGAGCTGTTTTTT. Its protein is CASSTGELFF.

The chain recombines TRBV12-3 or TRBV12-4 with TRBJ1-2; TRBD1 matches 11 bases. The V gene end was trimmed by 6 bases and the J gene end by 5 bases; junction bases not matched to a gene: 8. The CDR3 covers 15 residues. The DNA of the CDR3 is TGTGCCAGCAGCCGCGGACAGGGGGCATGGTATGGCTACACCTTC. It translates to CASSRGQGAWYGYTF.

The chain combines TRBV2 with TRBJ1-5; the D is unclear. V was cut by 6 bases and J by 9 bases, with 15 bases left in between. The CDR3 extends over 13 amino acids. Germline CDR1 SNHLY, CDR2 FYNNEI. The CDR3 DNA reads TGTGCCAGCAGGGGGTTAGCGATGGGGCCCCAGCATTTT. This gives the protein CASRGLAMGPQHF.

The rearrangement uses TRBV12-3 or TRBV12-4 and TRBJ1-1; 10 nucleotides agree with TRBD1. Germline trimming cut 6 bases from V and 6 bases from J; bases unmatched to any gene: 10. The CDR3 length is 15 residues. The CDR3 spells CASRIAGQGYPEAFF. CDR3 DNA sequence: TGTGCCAGCAGAATAGCGGGACAGGGGTATCCTGAAGCTTTCTTT.

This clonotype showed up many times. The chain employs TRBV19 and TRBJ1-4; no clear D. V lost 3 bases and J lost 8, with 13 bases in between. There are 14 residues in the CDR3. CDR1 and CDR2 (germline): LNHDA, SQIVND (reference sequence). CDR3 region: CASSMSSEGEKLFF. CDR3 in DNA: TGTGCCAGTAGTATGAGTTCTGAAGGGGAAAAACTGTTTTTT.

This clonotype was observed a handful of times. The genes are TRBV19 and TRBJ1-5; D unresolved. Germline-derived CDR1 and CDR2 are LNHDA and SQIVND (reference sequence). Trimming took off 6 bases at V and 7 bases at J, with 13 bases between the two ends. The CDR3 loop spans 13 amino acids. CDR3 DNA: TGTGCCAGTAGCCCTGGCTTGGGGCAGCCCCAGCATTTT. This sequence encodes CASSPGLGQPQHF.

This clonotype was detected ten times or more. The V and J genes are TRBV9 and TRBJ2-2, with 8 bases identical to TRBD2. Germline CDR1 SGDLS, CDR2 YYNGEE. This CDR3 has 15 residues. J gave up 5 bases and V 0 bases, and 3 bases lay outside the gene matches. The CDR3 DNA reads TGTGCCAGCAGCGTAGTCGGGAGGGCGACCGGGGAGCTGTTTTTT. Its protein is CASSVVGRATGELFF.

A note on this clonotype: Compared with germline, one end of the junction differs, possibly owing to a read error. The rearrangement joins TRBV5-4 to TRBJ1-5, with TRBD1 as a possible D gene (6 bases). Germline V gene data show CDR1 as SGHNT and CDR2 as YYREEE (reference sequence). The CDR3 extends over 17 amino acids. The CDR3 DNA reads TGCGCCAGCAGCCAAGGTTTACAGGGCCGACCCAATCAGCCCCAGCATTTT. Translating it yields CASSQGLQGRPNQPQHF.

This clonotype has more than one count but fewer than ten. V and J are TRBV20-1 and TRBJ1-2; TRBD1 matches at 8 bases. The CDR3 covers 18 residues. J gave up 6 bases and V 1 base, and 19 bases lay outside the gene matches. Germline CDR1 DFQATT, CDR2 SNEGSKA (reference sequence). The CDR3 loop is CSARARGQALRDTNGYTF. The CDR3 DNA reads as TGCAGTGCTAGAGCAAGGGGACAGGCCCTCAGAGACACGAATGGCTACACCTTC.

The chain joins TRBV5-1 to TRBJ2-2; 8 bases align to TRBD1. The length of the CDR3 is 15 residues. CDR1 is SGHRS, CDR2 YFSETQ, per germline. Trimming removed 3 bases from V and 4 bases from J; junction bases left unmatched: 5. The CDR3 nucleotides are TGCGCCAGCAGCTACATCACAGGGGGCACCGGGGAGCTGTTTTTT. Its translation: CASSYITGGTGELFF. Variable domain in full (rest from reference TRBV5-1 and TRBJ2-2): KAGVTQTPRYLIKTRGQQVTLSCSPISGHRSVSWYQQTPGQGLQFLFEYFSETQRNKGNFPGRFSGRQFSNSRSEMNVSTLELGDSALYLCASSYITGGTGELFFGEGSRLTVL.

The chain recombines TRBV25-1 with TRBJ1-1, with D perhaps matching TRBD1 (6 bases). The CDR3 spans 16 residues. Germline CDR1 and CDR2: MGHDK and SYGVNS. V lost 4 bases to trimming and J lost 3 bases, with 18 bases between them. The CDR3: CASSGRGGSLYTEAFF. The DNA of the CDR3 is TGTGCCAGCAGTGGGCGAGGGGGATCCCTCTACACTGAAGCTTTCTTT.

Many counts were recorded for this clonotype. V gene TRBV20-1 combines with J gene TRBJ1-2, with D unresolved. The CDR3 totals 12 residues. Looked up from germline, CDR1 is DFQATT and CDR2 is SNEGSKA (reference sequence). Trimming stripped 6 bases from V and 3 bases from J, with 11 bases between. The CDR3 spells CSATPGDYGYTF. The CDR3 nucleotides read TGCAGTGCCACCCCGGGTGACTATGGCTACACCTTC.

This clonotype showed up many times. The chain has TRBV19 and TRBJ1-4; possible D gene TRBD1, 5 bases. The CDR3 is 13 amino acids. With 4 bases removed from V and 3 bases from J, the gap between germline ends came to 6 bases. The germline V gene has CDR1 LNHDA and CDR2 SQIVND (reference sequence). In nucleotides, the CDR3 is TGTGCCAGTAGTAGGGGACCTAATGAAAAACTGTTTTTT. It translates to CASSRGPNEKLFF.

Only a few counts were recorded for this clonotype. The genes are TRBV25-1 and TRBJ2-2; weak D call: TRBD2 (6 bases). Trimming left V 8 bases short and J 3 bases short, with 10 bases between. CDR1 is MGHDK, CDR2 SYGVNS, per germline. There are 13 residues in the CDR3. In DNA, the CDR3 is TGTGCCAGCGGGACTCATCACACCGGGGAGCTGTTTTTT. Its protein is CASGTHHTGELFF.

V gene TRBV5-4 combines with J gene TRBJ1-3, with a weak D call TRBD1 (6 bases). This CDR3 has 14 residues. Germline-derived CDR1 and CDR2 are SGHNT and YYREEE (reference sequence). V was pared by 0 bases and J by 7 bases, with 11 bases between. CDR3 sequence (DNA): TGTGCCAGCAGCTTGGACAGGGTCAGGAACACCATATATTTT. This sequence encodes CASSLDRVRNTIYF.

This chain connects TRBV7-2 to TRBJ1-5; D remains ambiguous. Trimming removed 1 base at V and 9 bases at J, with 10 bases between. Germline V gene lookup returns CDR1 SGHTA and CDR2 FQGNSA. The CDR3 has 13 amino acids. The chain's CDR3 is CASSLGGISPQHF. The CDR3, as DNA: TGTGCCAGCAGCTTAGGCGGGATTTCGCCCCAGCATTTT.

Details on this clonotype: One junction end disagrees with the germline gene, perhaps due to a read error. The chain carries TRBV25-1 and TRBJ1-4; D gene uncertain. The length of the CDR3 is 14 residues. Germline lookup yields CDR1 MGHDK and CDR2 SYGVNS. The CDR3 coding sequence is TGCGCCAGCAGCCAAGGACCGACGAATGAAAAACTGTTTTTT. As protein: CASSQGPTNEKLFF.

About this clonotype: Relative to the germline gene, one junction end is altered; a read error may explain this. The DNA for the CDR3 is TGTGCCATCAGTAACCCGGGAAGCGGGAGGTCTTACTCCCACGAGCAGTACTTC. This translates into CAISNPGSGRSYSHEQYF. The chain uses TRBV10-3 and TRBJ2-7, with TRBD2 matching 9 bases. The germline CDR1 and CDR2 sequences are ENHRY and SYGVKD. This CDR3 has 18 residues.

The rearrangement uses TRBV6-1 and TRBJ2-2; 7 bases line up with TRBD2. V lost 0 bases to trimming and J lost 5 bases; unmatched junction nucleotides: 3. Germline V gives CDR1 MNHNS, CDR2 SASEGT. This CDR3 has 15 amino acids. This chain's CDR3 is CASSEARGGTGELFF. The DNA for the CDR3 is TGTGCCAGCAGTGAAGCGCGGGGAGGGACCGGGGAGCTGTTTTTT.

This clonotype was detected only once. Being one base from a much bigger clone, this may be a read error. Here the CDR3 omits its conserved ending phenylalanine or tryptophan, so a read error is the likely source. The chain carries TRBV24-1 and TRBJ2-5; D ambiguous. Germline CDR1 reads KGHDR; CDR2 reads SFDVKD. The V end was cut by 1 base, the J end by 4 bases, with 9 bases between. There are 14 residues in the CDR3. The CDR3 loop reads CATSDFDGRETQYL. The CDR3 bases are TGTGCCACCAGTGATTTCGACGGGCGAGAGACCCAGTACCTC.

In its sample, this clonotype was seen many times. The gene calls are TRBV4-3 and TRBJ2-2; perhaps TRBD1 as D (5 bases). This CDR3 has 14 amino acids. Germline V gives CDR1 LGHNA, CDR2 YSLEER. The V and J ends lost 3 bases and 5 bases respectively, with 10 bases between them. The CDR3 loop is CASSHVRETGELFF. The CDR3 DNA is TGCGCCAGCAGCCATGTCAGGGAAACCGGGGAGCTGTTTTTT.

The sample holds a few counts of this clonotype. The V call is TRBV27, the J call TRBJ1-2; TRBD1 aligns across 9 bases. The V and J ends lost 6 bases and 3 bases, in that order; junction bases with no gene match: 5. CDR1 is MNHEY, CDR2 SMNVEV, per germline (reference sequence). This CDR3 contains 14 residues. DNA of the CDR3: TGTGCCAGCAGCAAACAGGGGGCAGACTATGGCTACACCTTC. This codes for CASSKQGADYGYTF.